This T cell receptor beta chain emerged from a study of Ad26.COV2.S vaccination and SARS-CoV-2 variants. Study-wide background: COV1001, an Ad26.COV2.S trial, supplied this vaccine-arm donor. General study results and limits: The breadth of spike-specific CD8+ and CD4+ T cell responses after vaccination was reportedly substantial.

V was shortened by 7 bases and J by 1 base, with 4 bases between the two germline ends. The germline gives CDR1 SNHLY, CDR2 FYNNEI. The CDR3 is 11 amino acids. Treatment noted: around 19 received Ad26.COV2.S at low or high dose, single or two shots; roughly five received placebo; per-sample allocation not given. Repertoires come from day 63 after the first vaccine or placebo injection. TCRdb's copy holds only in-frame clones and misses some; the assay was immunoSEQ multiplex PCR. The repertoire consists of about 460,000 clones, with about 89% occurring once and the leading ten covering 1.5% to 2%. About this clone itself: Antigen specificity is unknown.

The chain combines TRBV2 with TRBJ1-1; D unclear. Sequencing was performed on peripheral blood, taken in a trial of Ad26.COV2.S vaccine versus placebo. The TCR was taken from a person aged 18-65 years who received the Ad26.COV2.S COVID-19 vaccine or a placebo. CDR3 DNA sequence: TGTGCCAGCACAGAGAACACTGAAGCTTTCTTT. Encoded protein: CASTENTEAFF.